This TCR beta chain was observed in a study of cytomegalovirus exposure and HLA in healthy donors. Study context: Around 85 million unique TCR sequences came from HLA-typed donors in an early release.

Findings and caveats of the study: Most sequenced TCRs were rare (though some public TCRs occurred in many donors).

With regard to this clone: The antigen is not known.

PCR employed 60 Vbeta and 13 Jbeta primers. Sequencing used immunoSEQ multiplex PCR; TCRdb keeps in-frame clones, though not all of them. The sample includes 210,000 or so clones, over 60% of them seen just once. The receptor was isolated from a young man in good health and CMV-seronegative. The sequencing input was PBMCs.

In nucleotides, the CDR3 is TGTGCCAGCAGCTTGTGGGAGTCTTATGGCTACACCTTC. Its protein is CASSLWESYGYTF. This chain joins TRBV5-4 and TRBJ1-2; D gene unclear. Trimming removed 1 base at V and 5 bases at J, with 9 bases between. The germline V gene has CDR1 SGHNT and CDR2 YYREEE (reference sequence). The CDR3 contains 13 residues.